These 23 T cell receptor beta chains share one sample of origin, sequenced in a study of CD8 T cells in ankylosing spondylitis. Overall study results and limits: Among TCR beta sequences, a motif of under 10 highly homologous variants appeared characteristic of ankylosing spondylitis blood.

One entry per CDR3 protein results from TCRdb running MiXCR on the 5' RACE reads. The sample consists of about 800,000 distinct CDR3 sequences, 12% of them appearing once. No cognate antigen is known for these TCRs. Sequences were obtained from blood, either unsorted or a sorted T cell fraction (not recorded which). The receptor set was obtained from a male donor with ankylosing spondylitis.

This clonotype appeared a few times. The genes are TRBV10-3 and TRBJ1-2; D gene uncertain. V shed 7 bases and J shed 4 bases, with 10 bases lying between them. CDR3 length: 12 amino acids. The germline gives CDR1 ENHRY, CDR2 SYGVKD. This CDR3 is CAITPGSYGYTF. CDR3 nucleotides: TGTGCCATCACCCCGGGATCCTATGGCTACACCTTC.

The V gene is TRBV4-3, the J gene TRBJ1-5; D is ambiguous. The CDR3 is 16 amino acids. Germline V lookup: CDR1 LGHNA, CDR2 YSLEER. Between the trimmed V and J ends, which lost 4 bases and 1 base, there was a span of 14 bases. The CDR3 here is CASSRDWTQSNQPQHF. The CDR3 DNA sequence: TGCGCCAGCAGCCGAGACTGGACGCAGAGCAATCAGCCCCAGCATTTT.

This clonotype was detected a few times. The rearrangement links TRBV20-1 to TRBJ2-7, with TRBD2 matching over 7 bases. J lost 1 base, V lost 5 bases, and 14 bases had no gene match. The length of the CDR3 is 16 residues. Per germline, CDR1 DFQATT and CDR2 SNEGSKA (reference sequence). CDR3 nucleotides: TGCAGTGCTCAGAAACGCCCGGGACTACTATCCTACGAGCAGTACTTC. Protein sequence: CSAQKRPGLLSYEQYF.

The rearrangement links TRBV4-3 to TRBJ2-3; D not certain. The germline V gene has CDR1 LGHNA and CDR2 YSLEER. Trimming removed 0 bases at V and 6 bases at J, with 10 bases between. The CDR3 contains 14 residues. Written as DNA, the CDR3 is TGCGCCAGCAGCCAAGATCGGTCCCATGATACGCAGTATTTT. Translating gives CASSQDRSHDTQYF.

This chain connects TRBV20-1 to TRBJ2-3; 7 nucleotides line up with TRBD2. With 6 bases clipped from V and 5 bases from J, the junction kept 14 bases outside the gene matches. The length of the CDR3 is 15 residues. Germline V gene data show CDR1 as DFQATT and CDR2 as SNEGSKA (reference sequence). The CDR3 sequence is CSADGRESRGDTQYF. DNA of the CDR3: TGCAGTGCCGATGGGCGGGAGTCCCGGGGAGATACGCAGTATTTT.

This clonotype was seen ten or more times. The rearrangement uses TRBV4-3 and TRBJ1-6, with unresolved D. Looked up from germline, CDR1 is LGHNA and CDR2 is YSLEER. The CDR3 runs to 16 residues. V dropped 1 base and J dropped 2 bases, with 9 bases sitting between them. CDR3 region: CASSQALGPYNSPLHF. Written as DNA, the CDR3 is TGCGCCAGCAGCCAAGCCCTAGGACCCTATAATTCACCCCTCCACTTT.

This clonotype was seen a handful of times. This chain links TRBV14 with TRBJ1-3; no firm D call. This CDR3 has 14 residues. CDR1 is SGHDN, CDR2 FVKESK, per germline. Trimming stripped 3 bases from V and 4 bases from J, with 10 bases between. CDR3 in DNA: TGTGCCAGCAGCCAGGGGTGGACCGGAAACACCATATATTTT. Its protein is CASSQGWTGNTIYF.

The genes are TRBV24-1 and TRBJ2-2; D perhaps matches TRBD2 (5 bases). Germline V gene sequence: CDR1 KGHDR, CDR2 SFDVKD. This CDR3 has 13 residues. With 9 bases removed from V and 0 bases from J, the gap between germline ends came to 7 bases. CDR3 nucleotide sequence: TGTGCCACCGAGCGGACGAACACCGGGGAGCTGTTTTTT. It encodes CATERTNTGELFF.

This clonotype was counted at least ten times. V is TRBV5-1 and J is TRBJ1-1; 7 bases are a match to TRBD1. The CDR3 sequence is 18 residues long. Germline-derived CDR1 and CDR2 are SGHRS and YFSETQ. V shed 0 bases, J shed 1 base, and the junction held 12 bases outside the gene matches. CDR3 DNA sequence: TGCGCCAGCAGCTTGGCCGCCAGGGGGGGACGCTGGAACACTGAAGCTTTCTTT. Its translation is CASSLAARGGRWNTEAFF.

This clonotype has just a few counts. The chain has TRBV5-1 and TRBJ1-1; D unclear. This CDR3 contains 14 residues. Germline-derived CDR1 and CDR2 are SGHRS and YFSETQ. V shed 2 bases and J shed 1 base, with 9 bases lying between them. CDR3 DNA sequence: TGCGCCAGCAGCTTAAACAGTGAGAACACTGAAGCTTTCTTT. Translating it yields CASSLNSENTEAFF.

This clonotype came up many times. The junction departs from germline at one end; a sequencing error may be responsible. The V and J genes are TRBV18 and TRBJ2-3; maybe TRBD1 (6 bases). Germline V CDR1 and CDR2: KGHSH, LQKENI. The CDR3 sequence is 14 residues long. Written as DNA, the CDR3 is TGCGCCAGCAGCCCCCGACAGGGCACAGATACGCAGTATTTT. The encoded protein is CASSPRQGTDTQYF.

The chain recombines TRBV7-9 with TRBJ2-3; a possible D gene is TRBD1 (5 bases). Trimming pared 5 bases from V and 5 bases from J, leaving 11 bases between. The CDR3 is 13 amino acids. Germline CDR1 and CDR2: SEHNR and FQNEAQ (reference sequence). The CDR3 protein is CASSNQGGDTQYF. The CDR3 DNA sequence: TGTGCCAGCAGCAATCAGGGTGGAGATACGCAGTATTTT.

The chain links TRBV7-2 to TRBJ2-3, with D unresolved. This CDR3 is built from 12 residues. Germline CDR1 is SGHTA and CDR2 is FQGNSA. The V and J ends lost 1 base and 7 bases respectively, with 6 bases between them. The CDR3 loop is CASSLERYTQYF. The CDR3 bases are TGTGCCAGCAGCTTAGAGCGCTATACGCAGTATTTT.

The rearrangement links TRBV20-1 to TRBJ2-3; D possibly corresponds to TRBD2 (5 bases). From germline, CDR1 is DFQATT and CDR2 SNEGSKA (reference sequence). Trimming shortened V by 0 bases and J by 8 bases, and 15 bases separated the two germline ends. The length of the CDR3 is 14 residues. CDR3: CSARDRGPAGTQYF. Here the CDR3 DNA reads TGCAGTGCTAGAGATAGAGGACCGGCGGGTACGCAGTATTTT.

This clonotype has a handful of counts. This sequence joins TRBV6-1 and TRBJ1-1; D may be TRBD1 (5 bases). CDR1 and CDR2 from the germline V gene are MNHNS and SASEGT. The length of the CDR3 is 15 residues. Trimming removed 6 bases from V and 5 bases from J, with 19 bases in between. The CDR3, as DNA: TGTGCCAGCAGCCGATCTCCGGGTCCAGGGACTGAAGCTTTCTTT. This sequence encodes CASSRSPGPGTEAFF.

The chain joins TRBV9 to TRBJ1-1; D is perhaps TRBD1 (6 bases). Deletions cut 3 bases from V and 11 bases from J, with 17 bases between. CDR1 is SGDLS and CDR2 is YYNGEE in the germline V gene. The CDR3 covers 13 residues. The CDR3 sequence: CASSGTVTGPAFF. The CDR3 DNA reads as TGTGCCAGCAGCGGAACCGTAACAGGGCCGGCTTTCTTT.

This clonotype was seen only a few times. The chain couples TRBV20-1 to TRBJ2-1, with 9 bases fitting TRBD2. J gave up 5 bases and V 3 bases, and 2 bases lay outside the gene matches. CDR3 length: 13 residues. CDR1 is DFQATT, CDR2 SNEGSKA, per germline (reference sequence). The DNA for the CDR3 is TGCAGTGCTAGCAGCGGGAGGAACAATGAGCAGTTCTTC. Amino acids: CSASSGRNNEQFF.

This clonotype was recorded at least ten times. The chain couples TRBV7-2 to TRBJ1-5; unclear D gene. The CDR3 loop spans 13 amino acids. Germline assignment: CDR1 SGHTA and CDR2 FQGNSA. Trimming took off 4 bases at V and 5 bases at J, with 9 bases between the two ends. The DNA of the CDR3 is TGTGCCAGCAGCTCTACCGCGGATCAGCCCCAGCATTTT. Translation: CASSSTADQPQHF.

The DNA of the CDR3 is TGCGCCAGCTCTAAGGGCTCCCCGAGCTCCTACGAGCAGTACTTC. Its translation: CASSKGSPSSYEQYF. V gene TRBV5-1 combines with J gene TRBJ2-7; D gene ambiguous. CDR3 size: 15 residues. Germline CDR1 is SGHRS and CDR2 is YFSETQ. Deletions cut 7 bases from V and 0 bases from J, with 17 bases between.

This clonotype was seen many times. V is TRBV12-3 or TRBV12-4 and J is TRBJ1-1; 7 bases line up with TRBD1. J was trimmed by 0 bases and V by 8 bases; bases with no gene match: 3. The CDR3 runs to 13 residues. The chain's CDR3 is CASQGQMNTEAFF. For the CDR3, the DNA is TGTGCCAGCCAGGGACAGATGAACACTGAAGCTTTCTTT.

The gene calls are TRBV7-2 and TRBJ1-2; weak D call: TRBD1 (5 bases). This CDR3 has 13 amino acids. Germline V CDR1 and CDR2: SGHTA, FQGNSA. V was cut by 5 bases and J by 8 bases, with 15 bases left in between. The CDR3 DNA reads TGTGCCAGCAGCCCCGACAGACTCTCGGGCTACACCTTC. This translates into CASSPDRLSGYTF.

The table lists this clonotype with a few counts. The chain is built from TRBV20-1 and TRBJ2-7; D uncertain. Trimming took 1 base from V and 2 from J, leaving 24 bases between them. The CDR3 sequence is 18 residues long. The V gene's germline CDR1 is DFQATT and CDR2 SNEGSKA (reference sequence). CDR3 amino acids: CSARAQPHYPQIPYEQYF. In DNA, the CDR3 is TGCAGTGCTAGAGCGCAACCCCATTACCCCCAGATCCCCTACGAGCAGTACTTC.

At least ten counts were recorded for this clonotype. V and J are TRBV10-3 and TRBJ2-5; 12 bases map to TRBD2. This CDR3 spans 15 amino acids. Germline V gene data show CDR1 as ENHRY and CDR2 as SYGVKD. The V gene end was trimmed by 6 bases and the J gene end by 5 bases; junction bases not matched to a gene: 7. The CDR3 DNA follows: TGTGCCATCAGCCCTGGACTAGCGGGAATTGAGACCCAGTACTTC. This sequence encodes CAISPGLAGIETQYF.